These 30 T cell receptor beta chains were all obtained from the same sample, sequenced in a study of blood T cell repertoires in COVID-19 (TCRdb year 2020). Library prep was done by the immunoSEQ multiplex PCR assay. TCRdb provides this immuneACCESS table in a form limited to in-frame rearrangements. Some clones are lacking; in checked studies, under half of them reflect an unresolved V gene, and why the rest are absent is not known. Counted in this sample were about 410,000 clones; roughly 87% of them appeared once. The ten largest clones represent approximately 0.55% of the sample. What was sequenced was PBMCs or T cells enriched from blood (not recorded which). The receptors were sampled from a man in his late teens or twenties who had recovered from COVID-19.

The rearrangement joins TRBV3-1 (or the pseudogene TRBV3-2) to TRBJ1-2, with a weak D call TRBD1 (6 bases). Germline CDR1 reads LGHDT; CDR2 reads YNNKEL (reference sequence). Trimming pared 1 base from V and 2 bases from J, leaving 11 bases between. The CDR3 contains 15 residues. The CDR3 coding sequence is TGTGCCAGCAGCCAAGGCGGGGGGCGGAACTATGGCTACACCTTC. Its protein is CASSQGGGRNYGYTF.

The CDR3 DNA reads TGTGCCAGCAGCGACGAGGGACACCTAAACTACGAGCAGTACTTC. Encoded protein: CASSDEGHLNYEQYF. The chain is built from TRBV11-2 and TRBJ2-7; possibly TRBD1 for D (6 bases). The CDR3 consists of 15 residues. Germline-derived CDR1 and CDR2 are SGHAT and FQNNGV. V shed 5 bases and J shed 3 bases, with 17 bases lying between them.

This chain joins TRBV28 and TRBJ1-1; D is perhaps TRBD1 (6 bases). Trimming removed 7 bases at V and 2 bases at J, with 14 bases between. The CDR3 totals 14 residues. Germline CDR1 MDHEN, CDR2 SYDVKM. The CDR3 DNA reads as TGTGCCAGCACAATCGGACAGCTAAACACTGAAGCTTTCTTT. Amino acids: CASTIGQLNTEAFF.

V usage is TRBV27 and J usage is TRBJ2-7; 7 bases match TRBD2. Germline lookup yields CDR1 MNHEY and CDR2 SMNVEV (reference sequence). The CDR3 loop spans 12 amino acids. J gave up 5 bases and V 7 bases, and 5 bases lay outside the gene matches. CDR3 amino acids: CASTGAGDEQYF. In nucleotides, the CDR3 is TGTGCCAGCACAGGTGCGGGAGACGAGCAGTACTTC.

V usage is TRBV7-8 and J usage is TRBJ2-1, with D uncertain. Germline lookup yields CDR1 SGHVS and CDR2 FQNEAQ. V shed 2 bases and J shed 9 bases, with 11 bases lying between them. This CDR3 has 13 amino acids. This chain's CDR3 is CASSLSSEVEQFF. In DNA form, the CDR3 reads TGTGCCAGCAGCTTATCCAGCGAGGTTGAGCAGTTCTTC.

This sequence joins TRBV3-1 (or the pseudogene TRBV3-2) and TRBJ2-7; maybe TRBD2 (5 bases). Germline V CDR1 and CDR2: LGHDT, YNNKEL (reference sequence). Trimming stripped 1 base from V and 2 bases from J, with 6 bases between. The length of the CDR3 is 13 residues. The chain's CDR3 is CASSQGGPYEQYF. Here the CDR3 DNA reads TGTGCCAGCAGCCAAGGAGGGCCCTACGAGCAGTACTTC.

The V gene is TRBV19, the J gene TRBJ2-3; 9 bases line up with TRBD2. The germline CDR1 and CDR2 sequences are LNHDA and SQIVND (reference sequence). CDR3 size: 16 residues. The J segment lost 4 bases and the V segment lost 3 bases, leaving 8 bases of the junction unmatched. CDR3 in DNA: TGTGCCAGTAGTATCTTCGGCGGGGGGGCCGCAGATACGCAGTATTTT. Translation: CASSIFGGGAADTQYF.

In this sample, this clone turned up a few times. As DNA, the CDR3 is TGTGCCAGCAGTTTGGACTCTTCCAACTCTGGGGCCAACGTCCTGACTTTC. Its translation: CASSLDSSNSGANVLTF. The chain uses TRBV28 and TRBJ2-6; tentatively, D is TRBD2 (5 bases). This CDR3 has 17 amino acids. Trimming pared 3 bases from V and 0 bases from J, leaving 12 bases between. Germline V CDR1 and CDR2: MDHEN, SYDVKM.

This CDR3 is CASSPLEGGTGELFF. The CDR3 nucleotides are TGTGCCAGCAGCCCTCTGGAGGGGGGGACCGGGGAGCTGTTTTTT. This sequence joins TRBV9 and TRBJ2-2; tentatively, D is TRBD2 (7 bases). V was shortened by 4 bases and J by 5 bases, with 15 bases between the two germline ends. Germline CDR1 reads SGDLS; CDR2 reads YYNGEE. CDR3 length: 15 residues.

The chain employs TRBV28 and TRBJ1-3; D ambiguous. Trimming shortened V by 6 bases and J by 8 bases, and 14 bases separated the two germline ends. Germline CDR1 MDHEN, CDR2 SYDVKM. The CDR3 runs 13 residues. CDR3 loop: CASRRGSEDTIYF. CDR3 DNA: TGTGCCAGCAGGCGGGGAAGTGAGGACACCATATATTTT.

The chain is built from TRBV19 and TRBJ2-5; possible D gene TRBD1, 5 bases. V dropped 6 bases and J dropped 5 bases, with 13 bases sitting between them. Germline V gene lookup returns CDR1 LNHDA and CDR2 SQIVND (reference sequence). The CDR3 contains 13 residues. This CDR3 reads CASSIQGWETQYF. CDR3 DNA sequence: TGTGCCAGTAGCATCCAGGGATGGGAGACCCAGTACTTC. The full variable domain, completed using reference TRBV19 and TRBJ2-5, is DGGITQSPKYLFRKEGQNVTLSCEQNLNHDAMYWYRQDPGQGLRLIYYSQIVNDFQKGDIAEGYSVSREKKESFPLTVTSAQKNPTAFYLCASSIQGWETQYFGPGTRLLVL.

This sequence joins TRBV6-6 and TRBJ2-2; D is ambiguous. The ends were cut back, 1 base at V and 2 bases at J, with 5 bases in the middle. The germline V gene encodes CDR1 MNHNY and CDR2 SVGAGI (reference sequence). CDR3 length: 14 residues. This chain's CDR3 is CASSYLLNTGELFF. The CDR3 coding sequence is TGTGCCAGCAGTTACTTGCTAAACACCGGGGAGCTGTTTTTT.

This clone was observed a single time. V is TRBV9 and J is TRBJ1-1; no definite D call. The V end was cut by 0 bases, the J end by 4 bases, with 7 bases between. This CDR3 is built from 13 residues. CDR1 and CDR2 from the germline V gene are SGDLS and YYNGEE. CDR3 region: CASSVESTTEAFF. The CDR3 DNA is TGTGCCAGCAGCGTAGAAAGCACCACTGAAGCTTTCTTT.

The CDR3 sequence: CASSDKWAVSPGNTIYF. CDR3 DNA: TGTGCCAGCAGCGATAAATGGGCCGTCTCCCCTGGAAACACCATATATTTT. The V call is TRBV7-8, the J call TRBJ1-3; D is uncertain. Germline lookup yields CDR1 SGHVS and CDR2 FQNEAQ. This CDR3 comprises 17 residues. The V end lost 5 bases, the J end lost 2 bases, and 19 bases lay between the germline ends.

The chain employs TRBV5-5 and TRBJ2-7; TRBD2 agrees at 7 bases. CDR1 is SGHKS, CDR2 YYEKEE, per germline (reference sequence). Trimming cost V 4 bases and J 1 base; bases outside gene matches: 5. The CDR3 has 14 residues. The CDR3 spells CASSRQGGSYEQYF. The CDR3 DNA reads as TGTGCCAGCAGCCGGCAGGGAGGGTCCTACGAGCAGTACTTC.

This clone was seen only once. The chain links TRBV3-1 (or the pseudogene TRBV3-2) to TRBJ2-5, with TRBD2 matching 11 bases. Trimming took 3 bases from V and 1 from J; bases not matched to a gene: 7. The CDR3 runs 17 residues. CDR1 is LGHDT and CDR2 is YNNKEL in the germline V gene (reference sequence). The CDR3 DNA is TGTGCCAGCAGCCACATACTTGGGACTAGCGGCCAAGAGACCCAGTACTTC. This sequence encodes CASSHILGTSGQETQYF.

The genes are TRBV7-9 and TRBJ1-4, with 9 bases that match TRBD1. V shed 4 bases and J 8 bases; nucleotides not matched to a gene: 11. Germline CDR1 and CDR2: SEHNR and FQNEAQ (reference sequence). The CDR3 length is 16 residues. The CDR3 is CASSYRTGTGSEKLFF. CDR3 sequence (DNA): TGTGCCAGCAGCTACCGAACCGGGACAGGGTCGGAAAAACTGTTTTTT.

In this sample, this clone turned up a few times. The V gene is TRBV6-1, the J gene TRBJ1-2; the match to TRBD1 covers 9 bases. The V segment lost 4 bases and the J segment 3 bases; nucleotides outside the gene matches: 12. Germline V gives CDR1 MNHNS, CDR2 SASEGT. CDR3 length: 17 amino acids. CDR3 DNA sequence: TGTGCCAGCAGTGGGATGGACAGGGGCCGGGCGGACTATGGCTACACCTTC. Encoded protein: CASSGMDRGRADYGYTF.

This clone came up once. This sequence joins TRBV12-3 or TRBV12-4 and TRBJ1-4; tentative D call: TRBD1 (5 bases). Trimming removed 6 bases at V and 7 bases at J, with 9 bases between. The CDR3 totals 12 residues. The CDR3 region has the DNA TGTGCCAGCAGGGAAGGGGTTGAAAAACTGTTTTTT. Translating gives CASREGVEKLFF.

The chain uses TRBV2 and TRBJ1-2; tentative D call: TRBD1 (6 bases). The germline CDR1 and CDR2 sequences are SNHLY and FYNNEI. V lost 0 bases and J 1 base, leaving 24 bases between the germline ends. The CDR3 has 20 residues. CDR3 protein: CASSEASGGGHPIRNYGYTF. The CDR3 DNA reads TGTGCCAGCAGTGAAGCGTCAGGTGGGGGCCACCCGATCCGTAACTATGGCTACACCTTC.

V gene TRBV29-1 combines with J gene TRBJ1-1, with D possibly matching TRBD1 (6 bases). Germline V gene sequence: CDR1 SQVTM, CDR2 ANQGSEA. The CDR3 loop spans 12 amino acids. V was shortened by 7 bases and J by 1 base, with 10 bases between the two germline ends. CDR3 bases: TGCAGCGCGCACAGGGCGAACACTGAAGCTTTCTTT. It codes for CSAHRANTEAFF.

The chain carries TRBV24-1 and TRBJ2-2; D might be TRBD1 (5 bases). Trimming took off 7 bases at V and 5 bases at J, with 7 bases between the two ends. Germline assignment: CDR1 KGHDR and CDR2 SFDVKD. The CDR3 contains 12 residues. The CDR3 region is CATSYRTGELFF. The CDR3 nucleotides are TGTGCCACCAGCTACAGGACCGGGGAGCTGTTTTTT.

J is TRBJ1-2 and V is TRBV6-5, with D perhaps matching TRBD1 (6 bases). The germline gives CDR1 MNHEY, CDR2 SVGAGI. The CDR3 is 12 amino acids. V shed 11 bases and J shed 4 bases, with 14 bases lying between them. The CDR3 region has the DNA TGTGCCTCGAGGGGGTCCGGCTATGGCTACACCTTC. As protein: CASRGSGYGYTF.

The chain carries TRBV3-1 (or the pseudogene TRBV3-2) and TRBJ2-3, with 9 bases matching TRBD1. Germline CDR1 is LGHDT and CDR2 is YNNKEL (reference sequence). This CDR3 is 14 amino acids long. The trim removed 6 bases at V and 4 bases at J, leaving 5 bases unmatched. Here the CDR3 DNA reads TGTGCCAGCAGGGAACAGGGGGCGTCAGATACGCAGTATTTT. The encoded protein is CASREQGASDTQYF.

The chain employs TRBV3-1 (or the pseudogene TRBV3-2) and TRBJ2-5, with 8 bases lining up with TRBD1. J was trimmed by 4 bases and V by 4 bases; bases with no gene match: 5. Germline V gene data show CDR1 as LGHDT and CDR2 as YNNKEL (reference sequence). The CDR3 is made up of 14 amino acids. The CDR3 loop reads CASSPRDRPETQYF. Here the CDR3 DNA reads TGTGCCAGCAGCCCGAGGGACAGGCCAGAGACCCAGTACTTC.

The chain joins TRBV9 to TRBJ1-6; TRBD1 aligns across 7 bases. J gave up 8 bases and V 3 bases, and 14 bases lay outside the gene matches. The germline V gene has CDR1 SGDLS and CDR2 YYNGEE. CDR3 length: 17 amino acids. CDR3 region: CASSARLRTGEDSPLHF. In DNA, the CDR3 is TGTGCCAGCAGCGCTAGACTTAGGACAGGAGAAGATTCACCCCTCCACTTT.

The V gene is TRBV18, the J gene TRBJ2-1, with D uncertain. Trimming removed 0 bases at V and 5 bases at J, with 8 bases between. The CDR3 extends over 14 amino acids. In germline, CDR1 is KGHSH, CDR2 LQKENI. The DNA for the CDR3 is TGTGCCAGCTCACCACCGTCCAGTGACAATGAGCAGTTCTTC. It is translated as CASSPPSSDNEQFF.

The V call is TRBV27, the J call TRBJ1-1; 8 positions agree with TRBD1. The CDR3 totals 17 residues. Germline-derived CDR1 and CDR2 are MNHEY and SMNVEV (reference sequence). Germline trimming cut 6 bases from V and 0 bases from J; bases unmatched to any gene: 12. CDR3 residues: CASRFKTGGGLNTEAFF. Here the CDR3 DNA reads TGTGCCAGCAGGTTCAAAACAGGGGGGGGTTTGAACACTGAAGCTTTCTTT.

The rearrangement uses TRBV5-8 and TRBJ1-3; TRBD1 is a possible D gene (5 bases). Trimming cost V 1 base and J 2 bases, with 16 bases left between them. The germline gives CDR1 SGHTS, CDR2 YDEGEE. CDR3 length equals 17 residues. The CDR3 spells CASSLNLVMGPGNTIYF. CDR3 nucleotide sequence: TGTGCCAGCAGCTTGAATCTAGTCATGGGGCCTGGAAACACCATATATTTT.

V is TRBV19 and J is TRBJ1-5; D gene ambiguous. V shed 1 base and J shed 6 bases, with 7 bases lying between them. The V gene's germline CDR1 is LNHDA and CDR2 SQIVND (reference sequence). The CDR3 loop spans 13 amino acids. CDR3 sequence: CASSIGFVQPQHF. Written as DNA, the CDR3 is TGTGCCAGTAGTATAGGTTTCGTTCAGCCCCAGCATTTT.